These 11 T cell receptor beta chains originate from one sample sequenced in a study of T cell changes during pregnancy in multiple sclerosis. This table comes from immunoSEQ multiplex PCR, and its TCRdb copy is limited to in-frame clones, with some not included. In the table there are some 97,000 clones, approximately 92% of which are singletons. The source was peripheral blood, collected after pregnancy. These receptors all stem from a female donor with multiple sclerosis, enrolled in a pregnancy study.

V usage is TRBV27 and J usage is TRBJ1-1; the D is unclear. Germline V gene data show CDR1 as MNHEY and CDR2 as SMNVEV (reference sequence). Trimming pared 0 bases from V and 0 bases from J, leaving 8 bases between. The CDR3 has 15 amino acids. The CDR3 nucleotides read TGTGCCAGCAGTTTATCGGAGGCGATGAACACTGAAGCTTTCTTT. As protein: CASSLSEAMNTEAFF.

This chain connects TRBV2 to TRBJ1-3, with a possible D match to TRBD1 (6 bases). CDR1 and CDR2 (germline): SNHLY, FYNNEI. This CDR3 is built from 16 residues. V lost 3 bases and J 0 bases, leaving 12 bases between the germline ends. The CDR3 here is CASSEGATLSGNTIYF. DNA for the CDR3: TGTGCCAGCAGTGAGGGGGCTACGCTCTCTGGAAACACCATATATTTT. Drawing the rest from reference TRBV2 and TRBJ1-3, the complete variable domain is EPEVTQTPSHQVTQMGQEVILRCVPISNHLYFYWYRQILGQKVEFLVSFYNNEISEKSEIFDDQFSVERPDGSNFTLKIRSTKLEDSAMYFCASSEGATLSGNTIYFGEGSWLTVV.

This rearrangement joins TRBV7-9 to TRBJ2-2, with D hard to call. CDR1 and CDR2 (germline): SEHNR, FQNEAQ (reference sequence). Trimming stripped 5 bases from V and 5 bases from J, with 9 bases between. The CDR3 totals 13 residues. In DNA form, the CDR3 reads TGTGCCAGCAGCCTACCACAGACCGGGGAGCTGTTTTTT. This gives the protein CASSLPQTGELFF.

V is TRBV5-1 and J is TRBJ2-7; 9 positions agree with TRBD2. This CDR3 has 14 amino acids. Trimming cost V 4 bases and J 6 bases; bases outside gene matches: 8. Germline V gene data show CDR1 as SGHRS and CDR2 as YFSETQ. The CDR3 reads CASSIISGSFEQYF. CDR3 DNA sequence: TGCGCCAGCAGCATTATTAGCGGGAGTTTCGAGCAGTACTTC.

This clone was recorded only once. The chain uses TRBV5-8 and TRBJ2-7; possible D gene TRBD1, 6 bases. Germline CDR1 and CDR2: SGHTS and YDEGEE. Trimming pared 0 bases from V and 2 bases from J, leaving 15 bases between. CDR3 size: 16 residues. The DNA of the CDR3 is TGTGCCAGCAGCTTGGAGTCCGGGACACCGACCTACGAGCAGTACTTC. Amino acid sequence: CASSLESGTPTYEQYF.

This clone has just a few counts. The chain joins TRBV5-1 to TRBJ1-1, with TRBD1 identical over 8 bases. V was clipped by 4 bases and J by 5 bases; unmatched bases: 7. Germline CDR1 is SGHRS and CDR2 is YFSETQ. There are 14 residues in the CDR3. As DNA, the CDR3 is TGCGCCAGCAGCGGGGCCACAGGGGGGACTGAAGCTTTCTTT. Its translation is CASSGATGGTEAFF.

The chain links TRBV6-5 to TRBJ1-1; perhaps TRBD1 as D (5 bases). This CDR3 spans 14 amino acids. Germline V lookup: CDR1 MNHEY, CDR2 SVGAGI. Trimming removed 6 bases from V and 3 bases from J, with 14 bases in between. DNA for the CDR3: TGTGCCAGCAGGGCAGGGATGATTTACACTGAAGCTTTCTTT. Amino acid sequence: CASRAGMIYTEAFF.

The chain recombines TRBV30 with TRBJ1-4; no definite D call. Trimming pared 3 bases from V and 8 bases from J, leaving 4 bases between. Germline V lookup: CDR1 GTSNPN, CDR2 SVGIG (reference sequence). The CDR3 sequence is 10 residues long. CDR3 sequence: CAWSREKLFF. CDR3 in DNA: TGTGCCTGGAGCCGGGAAAAACTGTTTTTT.

The chain recombines TRBV11-2 with TRBJ2-7, with TRBD1 identical over 10 bases. Per germline, CDR1 SGHAT and CDR2 FQNNGV. This CDR3 has 15 residues. Losses at the gene ends were 6 bases for V and 2 bases for J; bases not matched to a gene: 7. The CDR3 DNA follows: TGTGCCAGCAGAAAGCCGGGACAGGGGACCTACGAGCAGTACTTC. Encoded protein: CASRKPGQGTYEQYF.

The chain recombines TRBV7-3 with TRBJ2-7; unclear D gene. CDR1 and CDR2 (germline): SGHTA, FQGTGA. V was shortened by 6 bases and J by 6 bases, with 15 bases between the two germline ends. This CDR3 spans 13 amino acids. CDR3 DNA: TGTGCCAGCAGTGTAACCCTAGGCGGCGAGCAGTACTTC. Translation: CASSVTLGGEQYF.

V usage is TRBV18 and J usage is TRBJ2-7, with D perhaps TRBD1 (5 bases). Per the germline V gene, CDR1 is KGHSH and CDR2 is LQKENI. This CDR3 is 14 amino acids long. Between the trimmed V and J ends, which lost 3 bases and 3 bases, there was a span of 12 bases. DNA of the CDR3: TGTGCCAGCTCACCCCGCCAGGGCCACTACGAGCAGTACTTC. This gives the protein CASSPRQGHYEQYF.